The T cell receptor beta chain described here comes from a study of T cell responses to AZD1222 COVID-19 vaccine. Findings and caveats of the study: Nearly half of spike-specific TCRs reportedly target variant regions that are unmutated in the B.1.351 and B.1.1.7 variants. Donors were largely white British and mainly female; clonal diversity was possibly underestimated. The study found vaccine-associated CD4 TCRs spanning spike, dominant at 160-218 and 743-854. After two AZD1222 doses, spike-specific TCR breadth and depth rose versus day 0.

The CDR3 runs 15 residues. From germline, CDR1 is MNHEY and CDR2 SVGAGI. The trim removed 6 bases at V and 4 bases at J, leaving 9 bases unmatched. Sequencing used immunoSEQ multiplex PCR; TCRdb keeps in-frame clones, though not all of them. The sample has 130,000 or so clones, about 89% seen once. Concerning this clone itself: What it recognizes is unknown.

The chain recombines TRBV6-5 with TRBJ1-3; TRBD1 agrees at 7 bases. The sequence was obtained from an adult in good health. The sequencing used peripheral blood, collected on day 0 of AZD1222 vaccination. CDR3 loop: CASSRKTGSGNTIYF. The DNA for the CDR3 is TGTGCCAGCAGCCGTAAGACAGGGTCCGGAAACACCATATATTTT.